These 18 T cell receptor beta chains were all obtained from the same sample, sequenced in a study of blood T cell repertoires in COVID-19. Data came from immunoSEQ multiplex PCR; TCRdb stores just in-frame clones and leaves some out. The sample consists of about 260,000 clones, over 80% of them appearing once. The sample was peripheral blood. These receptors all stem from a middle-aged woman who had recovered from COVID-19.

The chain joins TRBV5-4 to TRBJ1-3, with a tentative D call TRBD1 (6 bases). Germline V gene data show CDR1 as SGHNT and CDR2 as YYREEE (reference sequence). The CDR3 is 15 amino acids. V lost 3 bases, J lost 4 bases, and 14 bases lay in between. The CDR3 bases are TGTGCCAGCAGCTCTGCTAAGGGGGACGGAAACACCATATATTTT. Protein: CASSSAKGDGNTIYF.

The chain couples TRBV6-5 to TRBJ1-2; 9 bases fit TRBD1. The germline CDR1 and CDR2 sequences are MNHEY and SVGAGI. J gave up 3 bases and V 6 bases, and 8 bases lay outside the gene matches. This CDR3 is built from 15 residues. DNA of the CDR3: TGTGCCAGCAGACCCGGGGGACAGGGCCACTATGGCTACACCTTC. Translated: CASRPGGQGHYGYTF.

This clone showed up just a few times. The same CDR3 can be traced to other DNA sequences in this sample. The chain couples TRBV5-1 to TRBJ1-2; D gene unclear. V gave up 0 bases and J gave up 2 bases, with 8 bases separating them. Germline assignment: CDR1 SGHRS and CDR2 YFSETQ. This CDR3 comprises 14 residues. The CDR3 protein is CASSLESVNYGYTF. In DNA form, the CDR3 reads TGCGCCAGCAGCTTGGAATCAGTCAACTATGGCTACACCTTC.

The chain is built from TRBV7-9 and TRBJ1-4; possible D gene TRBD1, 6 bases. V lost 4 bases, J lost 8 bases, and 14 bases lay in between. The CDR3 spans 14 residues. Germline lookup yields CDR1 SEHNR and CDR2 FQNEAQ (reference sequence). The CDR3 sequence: CASSSGQTREKLFF. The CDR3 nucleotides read TGTGCCAGCAGCTCGGGACAAACGCGCGAAAAACTGTTTTTT.

The CDR3 region is CASSYSNSRDTQYF. The CDR3 coding sequence is TGTGCCAGCAGTTACTCGAATAGCCGGGATACGCAGTATTTT. J is TRBJ2-3 and V is TRBV6-5, with no clear D. This CDR3 has 14 amino acids. Looked up from germline, CDR1 is MNHEY and CDR2 is SVGAGI. V shed 0 bases and J shed 6 bases, with 10 bases lying between them.

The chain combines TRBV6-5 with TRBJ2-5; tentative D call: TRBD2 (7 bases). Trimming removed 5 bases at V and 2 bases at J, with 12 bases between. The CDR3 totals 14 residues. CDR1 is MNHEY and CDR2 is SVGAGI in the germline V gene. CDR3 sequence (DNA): TGTGCCAGCAGTCCGGGGGGCGCACAAGAGACCCAGTACTTC. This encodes CASSPGGAQETQYF.

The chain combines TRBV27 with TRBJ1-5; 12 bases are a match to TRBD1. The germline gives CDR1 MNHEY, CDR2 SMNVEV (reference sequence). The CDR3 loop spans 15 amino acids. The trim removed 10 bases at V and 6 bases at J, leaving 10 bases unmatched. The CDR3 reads CATAGTGGAGQPQHF. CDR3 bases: TGTGCCACCGCCGGGACAGGGGGCGCGGGTCAGCCCCAGCATTTT.

CDR3 protein: CASGYSGTGPFSGNTIYF. The CDR3 bases are TGTGCCAGTGGATATTCGGGGACAGGGCCTTTCTCTGGAAACACCATATATTTT. The rearrangement uses TRBV19 and TRBJ1-3; 9 bases are a match to TRBD1. In germline, CDR1 is LNHDA, CDR2 SQIVND (reference sequence). The V and J ends lost 8 bases and 0 bases, in that order; junction bases with no gene match: 14. CDR3 length equals 18 residues.

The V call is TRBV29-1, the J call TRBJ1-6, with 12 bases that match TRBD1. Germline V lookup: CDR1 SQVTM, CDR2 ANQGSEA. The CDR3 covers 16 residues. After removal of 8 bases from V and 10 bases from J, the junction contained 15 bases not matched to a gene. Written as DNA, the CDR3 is TGCAGCCCCTTTCTCCCGGGACAGGGGGCGCAATCACCCCTCCACTTT. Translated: CSPFLPGQGAQSPLHF.

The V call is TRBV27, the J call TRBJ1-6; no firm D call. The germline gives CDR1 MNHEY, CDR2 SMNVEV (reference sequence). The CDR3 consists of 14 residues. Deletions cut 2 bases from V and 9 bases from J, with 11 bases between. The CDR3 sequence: CASSLVAGRSPLHF. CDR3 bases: TGTGCCAGCAGTTTAGTCGCAGGTCGTTCACCCCTCCACTTT.

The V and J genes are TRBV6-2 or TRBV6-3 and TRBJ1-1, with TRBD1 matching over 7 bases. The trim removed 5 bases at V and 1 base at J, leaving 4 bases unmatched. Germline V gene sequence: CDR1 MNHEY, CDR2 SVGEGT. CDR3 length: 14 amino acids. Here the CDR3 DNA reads TGTGCCAGCAGTCAACGGACAGGGAACACTGAAGCTTTCTTT. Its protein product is CASSQRTGNTEAFF.

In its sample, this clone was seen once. The CDR3 sequence is CASRQGQPYGYTF. DNA for the CDR3: TGTGCCAGTAGGCAGGGACAGCCTTATGGCTACACCTTC. This chain links TRBV19 with TRBJ1-2; TRBD1 matches at 7 bases. V was pared by 6 bases and J by 5 bases, with 6 bases of the junction left unmatched. Germline values: CDR1 LNHDA, CDR2 SQIVND (reference sequence). The length of the CDR3 is 13 residues.

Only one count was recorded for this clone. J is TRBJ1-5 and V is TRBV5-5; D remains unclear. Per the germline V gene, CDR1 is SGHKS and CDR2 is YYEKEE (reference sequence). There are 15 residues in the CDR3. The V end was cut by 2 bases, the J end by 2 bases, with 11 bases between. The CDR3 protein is CASSFTGSGNQPQHF. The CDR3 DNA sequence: TGTGCCAGCAGCTTCACGGGTTCAGGCAATCAGCCCCAGCATTTT.

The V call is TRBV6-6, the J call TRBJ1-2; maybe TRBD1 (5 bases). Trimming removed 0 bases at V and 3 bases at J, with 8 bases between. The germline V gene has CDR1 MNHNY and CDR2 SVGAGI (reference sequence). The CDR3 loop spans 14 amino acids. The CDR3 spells CASSYSQGYYGYTF. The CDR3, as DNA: TGTGCCAGCAGTTACTCTCAGGGATACTATGGCTACACCTTC.

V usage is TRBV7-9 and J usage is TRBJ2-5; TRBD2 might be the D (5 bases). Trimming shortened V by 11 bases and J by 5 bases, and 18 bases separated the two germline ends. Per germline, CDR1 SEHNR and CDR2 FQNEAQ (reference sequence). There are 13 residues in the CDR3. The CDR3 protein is CAVTGRDGETQYF. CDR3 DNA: TGTGCCGTAACCGGACGGGATGGGGAGACCCAGTACTTC. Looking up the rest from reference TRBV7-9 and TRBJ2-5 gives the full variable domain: DTGVSQNPRHKITKRGQNVTFRCDPISEHNRLYWYRQTLGQGPEFLTYFQNEAQLEKSRLLSDRFSAERPKGSFSTLEIQRTEQGDSAMYLCAVTGRDGETQYFGPGTRLLVL.

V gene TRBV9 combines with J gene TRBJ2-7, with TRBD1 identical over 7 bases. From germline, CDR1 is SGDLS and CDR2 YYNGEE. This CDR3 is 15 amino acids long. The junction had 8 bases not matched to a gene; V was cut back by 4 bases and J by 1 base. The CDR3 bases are TGTGCCAGCAGCTTGGGGACAGCAGTTTCCTACGAGCAGTACTTC. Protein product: CASSLGTAVSYEQYF. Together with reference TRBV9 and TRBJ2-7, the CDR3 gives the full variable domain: DSGVTQTPKHLITATGQRVTLRCSPRSGDLSVYWYQQSLDQGLQFLIQYYNGEERAKGNILERFSAQQFPDLHSELNLSSLELGDSALYFCASSLGTAVSYEQYFGPGTRLTVT.

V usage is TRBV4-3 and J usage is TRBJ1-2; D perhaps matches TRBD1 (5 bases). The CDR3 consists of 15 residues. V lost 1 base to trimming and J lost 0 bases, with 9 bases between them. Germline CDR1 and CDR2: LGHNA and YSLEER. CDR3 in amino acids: CASSQVDTTNYGYTF. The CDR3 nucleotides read TGCGCCAGCAGCCAAGTGGACACGACTAACTATGGCTACACCTTC.

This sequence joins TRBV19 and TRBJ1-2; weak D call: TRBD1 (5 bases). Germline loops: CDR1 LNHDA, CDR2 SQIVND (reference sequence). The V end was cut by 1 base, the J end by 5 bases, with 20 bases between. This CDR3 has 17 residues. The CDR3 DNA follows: TGTGCCAGTAGTATAGGTTCCGGGGGGGAAAGAATTTATGGCTACACCTTC. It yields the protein CASSIGSGGERIYGYTF. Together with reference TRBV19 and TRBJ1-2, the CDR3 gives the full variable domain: DGGITQSPKYLFRKEGQNVTLSCEQNLNHDAMYWYRQDPGQGLRLIYYSQIVNDFQKGDIAEGYSVSREKKESFPLTVTSAQKNPTAFYLCASSIGSGGERIYGYTFGSGTRLTVV.